Below are 10 T cell receptor beta chains sequenced from a single sample in a study of response to subunit inactivated influenza vaccine. TCRdb reprocessed the RT-PCR reads via MiXCR and lists one record per CDR3 protein. The table shows about 650,000 distinct CDR3 sequences, with less than 20% occurring only once. The sequencing used PBMCs from blood, collected roughly 12 days after vaccination. The receptor set was obtained from a man aged 45-65 years who received an inactivated influenza vaccine.

This clonotype was seen many times. CDR3 DNA sequence: TGTGCCAGCAGCCAAGGCCAAGGTGGCTACACCTTC. This gives the protein CASSQGQGGYTF. The V call is TRBV3-1, the J call TRBJ1-2; D is uncertain. V lost 1 base and J 7 bases, leaving 7 bases between the germline ends. This CDR3 is 12 amino acids long. CDR1 LGHDT and CDR2 YNNKEL come from the germline V gene (reference sequence).

The chain employs TRBV20-1 and TRBJ2-1, with 7 bases that match TRBD2. The germline gives CDR1 DFQATT, CDR2 SNEGSKA (reference sequence). The CDR3 spans 13 residues. The DNA for the CDR3 is TGCAGGGGCGGGGGTACGACCCCCAATGAGCAGTTCTTC. It codes for CRGGGTTPNEQFF.

This clonotype has a handful of counts. The chain links TRBV20-1 to TRBJ1-6; 7 bases line up with TRBD1. CDR1 and CDR2 from the germline V gene are DFQATT and SNEGSKA (reference sequence). The CDR3 has 15 residues. V shed 0 bases and J 8 bases; nucleotides not matched to a gene: 7. The CDR3 DNA sequence: TGCAGTGCTAGAGACCAACAGGGGCAGCATTCACCCCTCCACTTT. Encoded protein: CSARDQQGQHSPLHF.

In this sample, this clonotype turned up a few times. This chain links TRBV7-6 with TRBJ2-5; 11 nucleotides align to TRBD2. Trimming took 5 bases from V and 6 from J; bases not matched to a gene: 8. This CDR3 is built from 15 residues. Germline V CDR1 and CDR2: SGHVS, FNYEAQ. CDR3 in amino acids: CASSPLAGGPQTQYF. The CDR3 DNA sequence: TGTGCCAGCAGCCCTTTAGCGGGGGGGCCTCAGACCCAGTACTTC.

The genes are TRBV20-1 and TRBJ2-7, with TRBD1 matching 9 bases. The trim removed 1 base at V and 3 bases at J, leaving 4 bases unmatched. The CDR3 is made up of 14 amino acids. Germline V gene data show CDR1 as DFQATT and CDR2 as SNEGSKA (reference sequence). CDR3 in DNA: TGCAGTGCTAGAGGGGGGGACAGGGTCTACGAGCAGTACTTC. Translation gives CSARGGDRVYEQYF.

Here the CDR3 reads CATSEPITGSETYEQYF. CDR3 in DNA: TGTGCCACCAGTGAGCCCATTACAGGGAGCGAAACCTACGAGCAGTACTTC. The chain carries TRBV24-1 and TRBJ2-7; perhaps TRBD1 as D (6 bases). Trimming took 4 bases from V and 2 from J, leaving 20 bases between them. This CDR3 is built from 17 residues. Germline CDR1 KGHDR, CDR2 SFDVKD.

The CDR3 coding sequence is TGCGTTGATCAGGGGGAGTCCTACGAGCAGTACTTC. Amino acids: CVDQGESYEQYF. This sequence joins TRBV29-1 and TRBJ2-7; TRBD1 matches 7 bases. The CDR3 spans 12 residues. The germline gives CDR1 SQVTM, CDR2 ANQGSEA.

The chain recombines TRBV20-1 with TRBJ2-2, with 11 nucleotides matching TRBD2. This CDR3 comprises 15 residues. CDR1 and CDR2 (germline): DFQATT, SNEGSKA (reference sequence). The trim removed 5 bases at V and 1 base at J, leaving 3 bases unmatched. In nucleotides, the CDR3 is TGCAGTGCTTATACTAGCGGGGGGAACACCGGGGAGCTGTTTTTT. Its protein product is CSAYTSGGNTGELFF.

The rearrangement links TRBV20-1 to TRBJ2-5; D unresolved. Looked up from germline, CDR1 is DFQATT and CDR2 is SNEGSKA (reference sequence). The CDR3 runs to 13 residues. Trimming removed 3 bases from V and 0 bases from J, with 8 bases in between. CDR3 in amino acids: CSASPQYQETQYF. The CDR3 DNA follows: TGCAGTGCTAGCCCGCAGTACCAAGAGACCCAGTACTTC.

About this clonotype: At one boundary the junction diverges from the germline segment, which might be a read error. V and J are TRBV29-1 and TRBJ1-3; 9 bases are shared with TRBD1. The V gene's germline CDR1 is SQVTM and CDR2 ANQGSEA. The CDR3 is made up of 16 amino acids. Written as DNA, the CDR3 is TGCAGCGTTGAAGAGAAGGGGACAGGGATCGGAAAAACCATATATTTT. This gives the protein CSVEEKGTGIGKTIYF.